The clone carrying this T cell receptor beta chain was observed a single time. CDR1 LGHNT and CDR2 FRNRAP come from the germline V gene. CDR3 length: 18 residues. The V and J ends lost 0 bases and 5 bases respectively, with 20 bases between them. The assay was immunoSEQ multiplex PCR, and TCRdb's table has in-frame clones only and misses some. Counted here are 65,000 to 80,000 clones, 95% occurring once; the ten biggest clones make up roughly 0.24%. This entry comes from a study of technical replicates of blood from a handful of donors. Material: T cells isolated from PBMCs. The V and J genes are TRBV12-5 and TRBJ1-3; D gene unclear. The sequence was collected from a human donor in good health. The CDR3 loop is CASGLVLLQAGPRNTIYF. In DNA form, the CDR3 reads TGTGCTAGTGGTTTGGTACTATTGCAGGCGGGTCCACGAAACACCATATATTTT.